Each of the 16 T cell receptor beta chains below was sequenced from the same sample in a study of T cell responses to AZD1222 COVID-19 vaccine. Using immunoSEQ multiplex PCR, the repertoire was profiled, and TCRdb retains in-frame clones only, with some absent. The table has around 130,000 clones, about 91% seen once. The sequenced sample was peripheral blood, obtained on day 0 of AZD1222 vaccination. The receptors derive from an adult in good health.

The chain joins TRBV7-9 to TRBJ2-2, with D unclear. The CDR3 covers 13 residues. Germline V lookup: CDR1 SEHNR, CDR2 FQNEAQ (reference sequence). V was trimmed by 1 base and J by 6 bases, leaving 6 bases between them. The DNA for the CDR3 is TGTGCCAGCAGCTTAGGGGTTCCCGGGGAGCTGTTTTTT. It is translated as CASSLGVPGELFF.

This clone came up once. V usage is TRBV27 and J usage is TRBJ1-4; the match to TRBD1 covers 7 bases. This CDR3 is built from 20 residues. CDR1 and CDR2 (germline): MNHEY, SMNVEV (reference sequence). The V gene end was trimmed by 3 bases and the J gene end by 0 bases; junction bases not matched to a gene: 16. The CDR3 nucleotides read TGTGCCAGCAGTTTTTACGGGCCCGGGACAGCGATAGCAACTAATGAAAAACTGTTTTTT. The encoded protein is CASSFYGPGTAIATNEKLFF.

The gene calls are TRBV5-1 and TRBJ1-6; the D gene is possibly TRBD1 (6 bases). Trimming shortened V by 0 bases and J by 8 bases, and 9 bases separated the two germline ends. This CDR3 spans 14 amino acids. The germline V gene has CDR1 SGHRS and CDR2 YFSETQ. The DNA for the CDR3 is TGCGCCAGCAGCTTGGGGGAGGGGGATTCACCCCTCCACTTT. Amino acids: CASSLGEGDSPLHF.

The rearrangement uses TRBV7-5 and TRBJ1-1. TRBV7-5 constitutes a pseudogene. CDR3 length equals 15 residues. The CDR3 here is CVRSFLNLRRTEAFF. The CDR3 nucleotides are TGTGTCAGAAGCTTCCTTAACCTTCGGAGGACTGAAGCTTTCTTT.

This chain uses TRBV5-1 with TRBJ1-1; maybe TRBD1 (5 bases). The length of the CDR3 is 15 residues. V was pared by 4 bases and J by 4 bases, with 17 bases between. Per germline, CDR1 SGHRS and CDR2 YFSETQ. The CDR3 is CASSVDPGEVTEAFF. In DNA, the CDR3 is TGCGCCAGCAGCGTGGACCCGGGGGAGGTCACTGAAGCTTTCTTT.

The CDR3: CASSSPGVNTEAFF. CDR3 nucleotide sequence: TGTGCCAGCAGTTCCCCTGGGGTGAACACTGAAGCTTTCTTT. V gene TRBV6-5 combines with J gene TRBJ1-1, with unresolved D. The CDR3 length is 14 residues. The V gene lost 4 bases and the J gene lost 0 bases, with 9 bases spanning the gap. From germline, CDR1 is MNHEY and CDR2 SVGAGI.

The genes are TRBV5-6 and TRBJ1-3, with a tentative D call TRBD1 (5 bases). Germline lookup yields CDR1 SGHDT and CDR2 YYEEEE. Trimming pared 7 bases from V and 0 bases from J, leaving 17 bases between. CDR3 size: 16 residues. The CDR3 loop is CASAPNGGISGNTIYF. The CDR3 coding sequence is TGTGCCAGCGCGCCGAACGGGGGAATCTCTGGAAACACCATATATTTT.

This chain links TRBV29-1 with TRBJ2-1; 7 bases agree with TRBD2. CDR3 length equals 15 residues. V was clipped by 6 bases and J by 0 bases; unmatched bases: 8. Germline V CDR1 and CDR2: SQVTM, ANQGSEA. CDR3 in DNA: TGCAGCGTCCTGGGGGGGGATAGCTCCTACAATGAGCAGTTCTTC. As protein: CSVLGGDSSYNEQFF.

This clone was recorded once. The V and J genes are TRBV10-2 and TRBJ2-3, with TRBD1 matching over 7 bases. The CDR3 length is 15 residues. The germline V gene encodes CDR1 WSHSY and CDR2 SAAADI. The trim removed 4 bases at V and 4 bases at J, leaving 8 bases unmatched. The CDR3 nucleotides are TGCGCCAGCAGTGTCAGCCATGACAGGGCAGATACGCAGTATTTT. Translated, it gives CASSVSHDRADTQYF.

V and J are TRBV6-5 and TRBJ2-5; D possibly corresponds to TRBD2 (6 bases). Germline values: CDR1 MNHEY, CDR2 SVGAGI. Trimming left V 6 bases short and J 0 bases short, with 14 bases between. This CDR3 region has 15 residues. The DNA of the CDR3 is TGTGCCAGCAGACTCGGGGGTGGGTACCAAGAGACCCAGTACTTC. Translating it yields CASRLGGGYQETQYF.

The CDR3 spells CASSQEPGSPLHF. The CDR3 DNA is TGTGCCAGCAGCCAAGAGCCCGGTTCACCCCTCCACTTT. The chain couples TRBV4-2 to TRBJ1-6; no clear D gene. Looked up from germline, CDR1 is LGHNA and CDR2 is YNFKEQ. V was clipped by 0 bases and J by 9 bases, with 6 bases between them. This CDR3 has 13 amino acids.

The chain links TRBV7-3 to TRBJ2-2; D remains unclear. Germline assignment: CDR1 SGHTA and CDR2 FQGTGA. Between the trimmed V and J ends, which lost 6 bases and 0 bases, there was a span of 8 bases. This CDR3 region has 14 residues. The CDR3, as DNA: TGTGCCAGCAGGTTCCTGGCGAACACCGGGGAGCTGTTTTTT. The encoded protein is CASRFLANTGELFF.

This rearrangement joins TRBV15 to TRBJ1-5; weak D call: TRBD1 (5 bases). V lost 5 bases, J lost 5 bases, and 10 bases lay in between. This CDR3 has 13 amino acids. Per germline, CDR1 LNHNV and CDR2 YYDKDF (reference sequence). Here the CDR3 reads CATSEGKYQPQHF. The DNA for the CDR3 is TGTGCCACCAGCGAGGGGAAGTATCAGCCCCAGCATTTT.

This clone was seen more than once but under ten times. The J gene is TRBJ2-7, the V gene TRBV20-1; D is undetermined. This CDR3 comprises 11 residues. Per the germline V gene, CDR1 is DFQATT and CDR2 is SNEGSKA (reference sequence). V dropped 3 bases and J dropped 6 bases, with 9 bases sitting between them. The CDR3 loop reads CSARGLGEQYF. The DNA of the CDR3 is TGCAGTGCTAGGGGCCTAGGCGAGCAGTACTTC.

The CDR3 is CSVQGWDQPQHF. CDR3 nucleotide sequence: TGCAGCGTACAGGGGTGGGATCAGCCCCAGCATTTT. V is TRBV29-1 and J is TRBJ1-5; TRBD1 aligns across 7 bases. CDR3 size: 12 residues. Losses at the gene ends were 6 bases for V and 5 bases for J; bases not matched to a gene: 4. The germline V gene encodes CDR1 SQVTM and CDR2 ANQGSEA.

The chain combines TRBV5-6 with TRBJ1-3; D not resolved. The CDR3 consists of 15 residues. Germline-derived CDR1 and CDR2 are SGHDT and YYEEEE. V lost 0 bases and J lost 0, with 7 bases in between. This chain's CDR3 is CASSLEQLSGNTIYF. The CDR3 nucleotides are TGTGCCAGCAGCTTGGAGCAGCTCTCTGGAAACACCATATATTTT.